This TCR beta chain was recovered during a study of blood T cell repertoires in COVID-19. Looking at the study overall: Specimens from acute and convalescent COVID-19 originated in the United States, Italy and Spain. In each case, the material was cDNA or gDNA derived from T cells, B-cell-depleted T cells, or PBMCs.

This clone occurred once. From germline, CDR1 is SGHRS and CDR2 YFSETQ. V was trimmed by 2 bases and J by 8 bases, leaving 14 bases between them. The CDR3 length is 14 residues. Original methodology: For nucleated cells, counts were estimated from reference gene primer amplification. The protocol was immunoSEQ multiplex PCR, while the TCRdb copy is restricted to in-frame clones and leaves out a portion. D and trimming come from the DNA, and the V and J calls and clone size come from that table. The sample records some 140,000 clones, about 76% being singletons. The sequence derives from a man older than 75 with acute or convalescent COVID-19. The chain uses TRBV5-1 and TRBJ2-1, with unresolved D. The sample comprised peripheral blood. DNA of the CDR3: TGCGCCAGCAGCTTACAACCGTCGAGCGATGAGCAGTTCTTC. Translated: CASSLQPSSDEQFF.